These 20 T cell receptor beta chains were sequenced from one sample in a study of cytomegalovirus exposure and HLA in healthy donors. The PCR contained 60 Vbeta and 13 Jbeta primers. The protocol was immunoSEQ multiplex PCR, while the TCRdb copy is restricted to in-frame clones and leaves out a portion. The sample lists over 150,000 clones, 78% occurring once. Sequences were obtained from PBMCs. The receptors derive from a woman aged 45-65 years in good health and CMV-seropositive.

DNA of the CDR3: TGTGCCAGCAGCCAAGGTCTCGGGGGAGAGACCCAGTACTTC. It is translated as CASSQGLGGETQYF. V and J are TRBV7-2 and TRBJ2-5; possible D gene TRBD2, 6 bases. The CDR3 contains 14 residues. V lost 5 bases, J lost 4 bases, and 14 bases lay in between. The germline V gene encodes CDR1 SGHTA and CDR2 FQGNSA.

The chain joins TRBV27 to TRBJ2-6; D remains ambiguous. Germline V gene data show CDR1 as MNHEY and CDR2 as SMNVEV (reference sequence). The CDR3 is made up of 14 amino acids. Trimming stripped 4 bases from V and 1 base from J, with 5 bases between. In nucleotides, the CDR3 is TGTGCCAGCAGTTGGGCGTCTGGGGCCAACGTCCTGACTTTC. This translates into CASSWASGANVLTF.

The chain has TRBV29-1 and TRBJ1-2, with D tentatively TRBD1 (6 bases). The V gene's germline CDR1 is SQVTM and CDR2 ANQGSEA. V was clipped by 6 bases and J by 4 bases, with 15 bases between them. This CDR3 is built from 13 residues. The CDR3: CSVGGGGSYGYTF. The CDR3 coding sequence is TGCAGCGTCGGAGGGGGGGGCAGCTATGGCTACACCTTC.

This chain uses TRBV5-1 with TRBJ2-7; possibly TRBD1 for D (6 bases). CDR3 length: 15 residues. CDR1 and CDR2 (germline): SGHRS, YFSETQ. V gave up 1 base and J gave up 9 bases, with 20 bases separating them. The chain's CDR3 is CASSLRPTDRRGQYF. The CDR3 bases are TGCGCCAGCAGCTTGAGGCCCACGGACAGAAGAGGGCAGTACTTC.

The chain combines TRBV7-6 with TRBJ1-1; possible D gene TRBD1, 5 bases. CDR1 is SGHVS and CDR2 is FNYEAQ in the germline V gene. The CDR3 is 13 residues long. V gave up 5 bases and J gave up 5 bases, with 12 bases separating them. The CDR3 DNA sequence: TGTGCCAGCAGCACCCCACGGGGGACTGAAGCTTTCTTT. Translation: CASSTPRGTEAFF.

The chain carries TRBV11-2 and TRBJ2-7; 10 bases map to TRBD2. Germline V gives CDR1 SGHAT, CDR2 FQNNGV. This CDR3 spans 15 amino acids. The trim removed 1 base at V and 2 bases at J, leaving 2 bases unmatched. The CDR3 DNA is TGTGCCAGCAGCTTAGCTAGCGGGAGTCCCTACGAGCAGTACTTC. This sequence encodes CASSLASGSPYEQYF. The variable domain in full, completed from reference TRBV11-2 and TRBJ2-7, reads EAGVAQSPRYKIIEKRQSVAFWCNPISGHATLYWYQQILGQGPKLLIQFQNNGVVDDSQLPKDRFSAERLKGVDSTLKIQPAKLEDSAVYLCASSLASGSPYEQYFGPGTRLTVT.

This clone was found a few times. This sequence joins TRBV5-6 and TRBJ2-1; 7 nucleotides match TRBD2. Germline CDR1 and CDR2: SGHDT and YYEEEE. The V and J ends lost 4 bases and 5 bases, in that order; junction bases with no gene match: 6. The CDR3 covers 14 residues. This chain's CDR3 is CASSNWGGNNEQFF. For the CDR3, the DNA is TGTGCCAGCAGCAACTGGGGGGGAAACAATGAGCAGTTCTTC. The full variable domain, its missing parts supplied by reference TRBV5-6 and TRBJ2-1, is DAGVTQSPTHLIKTRGQQVTLRCSPKSGHDTVSWYQQALGQGPQFIFQYYEEEERQRGNFPDRFSGHQFPNYSSELNVNALLLGDSALYLCASSNWGGNNEQFFGPGTRLTVL.

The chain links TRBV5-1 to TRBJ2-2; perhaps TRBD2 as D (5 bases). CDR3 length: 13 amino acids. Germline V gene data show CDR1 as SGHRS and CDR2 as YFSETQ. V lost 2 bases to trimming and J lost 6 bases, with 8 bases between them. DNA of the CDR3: TGCGCCAGCAGCTTTCAGGAGGCCGGGGAGCTGTTTTTT. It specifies CASSFQEAGELFF.

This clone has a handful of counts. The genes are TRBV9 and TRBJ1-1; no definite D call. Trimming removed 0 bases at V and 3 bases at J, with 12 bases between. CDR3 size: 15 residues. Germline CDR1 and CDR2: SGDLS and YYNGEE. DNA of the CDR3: TGTGCCAGCAGCGTAGTGCTGGGCTCGGACACTGAAGCTTTCTTT. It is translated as CASSVVLGSDTEAFF.

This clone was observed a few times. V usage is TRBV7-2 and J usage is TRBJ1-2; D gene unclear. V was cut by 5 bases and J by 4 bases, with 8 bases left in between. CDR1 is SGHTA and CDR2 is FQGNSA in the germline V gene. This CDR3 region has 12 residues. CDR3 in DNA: TGTGCCAGCAGCCTAGACACCTATGGCTACACCTTC. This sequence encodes CASSLDTYGYTF.

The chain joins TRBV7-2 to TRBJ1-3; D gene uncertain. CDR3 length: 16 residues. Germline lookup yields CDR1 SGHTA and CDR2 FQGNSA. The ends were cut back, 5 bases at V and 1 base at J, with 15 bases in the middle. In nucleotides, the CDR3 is TGTGCCAGCAGCCTACTAACCGGGGTGTCTGGAAACACCATATATTTT. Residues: CASSLLTGVSGNTIYF.

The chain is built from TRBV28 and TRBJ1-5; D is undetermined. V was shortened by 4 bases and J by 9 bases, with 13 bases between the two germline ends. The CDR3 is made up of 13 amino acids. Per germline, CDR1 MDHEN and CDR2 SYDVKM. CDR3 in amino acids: CASSSPGSSPQHF. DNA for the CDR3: TGTGCCAGCAGTTCCCCCGGGAGTTCGCCCCAGCATTTT. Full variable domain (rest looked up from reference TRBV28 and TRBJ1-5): DVKVTQSSRYLVKRTGEKVFLECVQDMDHENMFWYRQDPGLGLRLIYFSYDVKMKEKGDIPEGYSVSREKKERFSLILESASTNQTSMYLCASSSPGSSPQHFGDGTRLSIL.

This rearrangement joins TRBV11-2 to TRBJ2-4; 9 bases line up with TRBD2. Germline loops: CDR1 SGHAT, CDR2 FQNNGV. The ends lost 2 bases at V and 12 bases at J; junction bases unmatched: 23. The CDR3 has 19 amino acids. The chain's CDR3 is CASSLSAGGENRGAGAQYF. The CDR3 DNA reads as TGTGCCAGCAGCTTATCGGCGGGGGGGGAAAACAGGGGCGCAGGGGCTCAGTACTTC.

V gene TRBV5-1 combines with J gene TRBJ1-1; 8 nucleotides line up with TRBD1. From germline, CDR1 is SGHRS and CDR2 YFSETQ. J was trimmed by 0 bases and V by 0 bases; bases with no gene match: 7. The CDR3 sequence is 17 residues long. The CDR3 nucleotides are TGCGCCAGCAGCTTGGGGACAGGGCCCCTCATGAACACTGAAGCTTTCTTT. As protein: CASSLGTGPLMNTEAFF.

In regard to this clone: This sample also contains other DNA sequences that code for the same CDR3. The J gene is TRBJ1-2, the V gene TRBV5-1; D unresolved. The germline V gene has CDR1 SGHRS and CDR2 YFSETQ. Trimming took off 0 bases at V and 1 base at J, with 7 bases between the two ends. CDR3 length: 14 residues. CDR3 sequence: CASSLDLLNYGYTF. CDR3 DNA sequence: TGCGCCAGCAGCTTGGATCTACTTAACTATGGCTACACCTTC.

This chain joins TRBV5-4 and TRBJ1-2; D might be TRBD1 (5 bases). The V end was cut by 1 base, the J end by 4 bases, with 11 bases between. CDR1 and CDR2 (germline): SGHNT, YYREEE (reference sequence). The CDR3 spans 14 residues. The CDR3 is CASSLPTGLYGYTF. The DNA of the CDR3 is TGTGCCAGCAGCTTGCCTACAGGCCTCTATGGCTACACCTTC. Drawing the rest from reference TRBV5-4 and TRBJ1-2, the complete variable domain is ETGVTQSPTHLIKTRGQQVTLRCSSQSGHNTVSWYQQALGQGPQFIFQYYREEENGRGNFPPRFSGLQFPNYSSELNVNALELDDSALYLCASSLPTGLYGYTFGSGTRLTVV.

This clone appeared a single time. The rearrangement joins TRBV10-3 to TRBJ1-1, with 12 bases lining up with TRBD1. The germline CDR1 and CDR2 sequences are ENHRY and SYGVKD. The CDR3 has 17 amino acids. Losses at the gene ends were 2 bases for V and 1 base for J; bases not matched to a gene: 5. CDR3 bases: TGTGCCATCAGTGAGCCGGGACAGGGGGCAGGGAACACTGAAGCTTTCTTT. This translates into CAISEPGQGAGNTEAFF.

The CDR3 nucleotides read TGCGCCAGCAGCCGAACATTCACAGGGGACTATGGCTACACCTTC. This gives the protein CASSRTFTGDYGYTF. The chain couples TRBV5-1 to TRBJ1-2; 7 nucleotides line up with TRBD1. This CDR3 is 15 amino acids long. Germline V CDR1 and CDR2: SGHRS, YFSETQ. The V gene end was trimmed by 4 bases and the J gene end by 3 bases; junction bases not matched to a gene: 9.

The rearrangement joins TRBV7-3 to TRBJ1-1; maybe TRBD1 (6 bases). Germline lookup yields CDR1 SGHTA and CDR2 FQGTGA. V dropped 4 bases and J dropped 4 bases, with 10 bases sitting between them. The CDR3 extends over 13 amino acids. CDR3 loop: CASSSGVSTEAFF. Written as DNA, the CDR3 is TGTGCCAGCAGCTCAGGGGTGAGCACTGAAGCTTTCTTT.

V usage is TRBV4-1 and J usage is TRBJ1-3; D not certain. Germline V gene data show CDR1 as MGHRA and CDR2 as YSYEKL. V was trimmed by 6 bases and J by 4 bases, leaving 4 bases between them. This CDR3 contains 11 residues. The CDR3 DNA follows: TGCGCCAGCAGTTCGGGAAACACCATATATTTT. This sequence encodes CASSSGNTIYF.